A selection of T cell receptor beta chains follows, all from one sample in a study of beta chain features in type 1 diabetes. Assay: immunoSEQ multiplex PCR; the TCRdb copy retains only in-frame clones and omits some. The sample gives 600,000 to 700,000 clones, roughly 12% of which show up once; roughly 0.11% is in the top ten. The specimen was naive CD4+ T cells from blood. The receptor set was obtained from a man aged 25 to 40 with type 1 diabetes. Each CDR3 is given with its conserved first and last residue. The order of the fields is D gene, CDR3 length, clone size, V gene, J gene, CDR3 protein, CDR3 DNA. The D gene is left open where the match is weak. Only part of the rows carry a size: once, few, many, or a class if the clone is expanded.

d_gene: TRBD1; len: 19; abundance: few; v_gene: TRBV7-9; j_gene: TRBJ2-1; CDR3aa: CASSSTYRTGASSYNEQFF; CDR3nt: TGTGCCAGCAGCTCAACCTACAGGACAGGGGCCTCCTCCTACAATGAGCAGTTCTTC
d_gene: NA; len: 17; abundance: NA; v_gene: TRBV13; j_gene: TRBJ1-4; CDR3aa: CASSRGRGKATNEKLFF; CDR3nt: TGTGCCAGCAGCCGGGGGCGAGGAAAAGCAACTAATGAAAAACTGTTTTTT
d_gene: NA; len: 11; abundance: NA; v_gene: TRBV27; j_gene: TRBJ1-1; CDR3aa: CASSLAGEAFF; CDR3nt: TGTGCCAGCAGTTTGGCAGGGGAAGCTTTCTTT
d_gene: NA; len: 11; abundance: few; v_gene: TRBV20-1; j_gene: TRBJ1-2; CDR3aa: CRTGGNYGYTF; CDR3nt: TGCAGGACCGGCGGGAACTATGGCTACACCTTC
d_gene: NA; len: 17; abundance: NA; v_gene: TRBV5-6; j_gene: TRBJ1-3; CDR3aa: CASSSPHRESSGNTIYF; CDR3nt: TGTGCCAGCAGCTCACCACACAGGGAAAGCTCTGGAAACACCATATATTTT
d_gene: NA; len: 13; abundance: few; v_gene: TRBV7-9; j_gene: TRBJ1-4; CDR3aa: CASSSRTGEKLFF; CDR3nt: TGTGCCAGCAGCTCCCGAACTGGGGAAAAACTGTTTTTT
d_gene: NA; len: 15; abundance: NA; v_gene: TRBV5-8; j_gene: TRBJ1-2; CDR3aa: CASSQRQARDRGYTF; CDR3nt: TGTGCCAGCAGTCAACGACAGGCCAGAGATCGCGGCTACACCTTC
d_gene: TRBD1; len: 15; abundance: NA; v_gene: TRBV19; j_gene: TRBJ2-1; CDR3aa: CASSILQGVYNEQFF; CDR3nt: TGTGCCAGTAGTATCCTGCAGGGGGTTTACAATGAGCAGTTCTTC
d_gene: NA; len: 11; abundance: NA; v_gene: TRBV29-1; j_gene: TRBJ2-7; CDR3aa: CSPEGAHEQYF; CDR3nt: TGCAGCCCGGAGGGGGCCCACGAGCAGTACTTC
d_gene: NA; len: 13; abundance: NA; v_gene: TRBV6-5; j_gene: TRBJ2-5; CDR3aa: CAISVESQETQYF; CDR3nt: TGTGCCATCAGTGTGGAGTCTCAAGAGACCCAGTACTTC
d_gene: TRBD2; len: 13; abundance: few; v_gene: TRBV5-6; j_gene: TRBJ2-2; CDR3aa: CASSRREAGELFF; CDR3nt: TGTGCCAGCAGCCGCCGGGAGGCCGGGGAGCTGTTTTTT